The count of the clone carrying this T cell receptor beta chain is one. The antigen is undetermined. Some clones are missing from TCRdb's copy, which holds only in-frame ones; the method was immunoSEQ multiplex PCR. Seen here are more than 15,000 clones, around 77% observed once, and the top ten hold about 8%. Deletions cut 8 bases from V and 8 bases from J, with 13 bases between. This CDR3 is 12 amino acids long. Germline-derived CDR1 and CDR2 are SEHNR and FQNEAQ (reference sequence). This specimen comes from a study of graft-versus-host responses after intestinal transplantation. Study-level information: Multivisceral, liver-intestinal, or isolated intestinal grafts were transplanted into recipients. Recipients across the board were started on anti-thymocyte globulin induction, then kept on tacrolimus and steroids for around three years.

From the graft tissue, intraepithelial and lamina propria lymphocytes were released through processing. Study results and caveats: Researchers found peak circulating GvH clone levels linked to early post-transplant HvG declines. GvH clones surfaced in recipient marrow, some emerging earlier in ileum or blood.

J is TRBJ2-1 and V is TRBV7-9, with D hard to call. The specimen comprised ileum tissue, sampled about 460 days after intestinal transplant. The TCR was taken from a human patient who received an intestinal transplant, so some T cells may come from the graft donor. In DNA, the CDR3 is TGTGCCAGCGAAGGGATCCGGGATGAGCAGTTCTTC. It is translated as CASEGIRDEQFF. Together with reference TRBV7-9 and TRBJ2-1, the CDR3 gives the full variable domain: DTGVSQNPRHKITKRGQNVTFRCDPISEHNRLYWYRQTLGQGPEFLTYFQNEAQLEKSRLLSDRFSAERPKGSFSTLEIQRTEQGDSAMYLCASEGIRDEQFFGPGTRLTVL.